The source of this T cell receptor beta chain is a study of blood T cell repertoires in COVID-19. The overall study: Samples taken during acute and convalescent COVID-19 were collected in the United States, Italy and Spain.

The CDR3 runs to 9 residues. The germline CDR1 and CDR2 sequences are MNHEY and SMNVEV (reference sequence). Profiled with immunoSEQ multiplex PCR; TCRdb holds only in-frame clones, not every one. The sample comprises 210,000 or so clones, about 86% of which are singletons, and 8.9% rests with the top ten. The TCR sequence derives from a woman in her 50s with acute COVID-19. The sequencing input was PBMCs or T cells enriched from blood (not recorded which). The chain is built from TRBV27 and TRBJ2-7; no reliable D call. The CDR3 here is CDDGYEQYF. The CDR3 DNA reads TGTGACGACGGGTACGAGCAGTACTTC.